This TCR beta chain was identified in a study of blood T cell repertoires in COVID-19. The CDR3 loop spans 15 amino acids. Germline CDR1 and CDR2: SNHLY and FYNNEI. The ends lost 5 bases at V and 6 bases at J; junction bases unmatched: 10. This table comes from immunoSEQ multiplex PCR, and its TCRdb copy is limited to in-frame clones, with some not included. Among more than 300,000 clones, approximately 89% were seen once, and the ten largest hold over 9.5%. The clonotype comes from a woman in her twenties or thirties with COVID-19, enrolled during active disease. The material sequenced was peripheral blood. The genes are TRBV2 and TRBJ2-7, with 10 bases lining up with TRBD1. The CDR3 region has the DNA TGTGCCAGCAGTCCCCCCCGGGACAGGGGTGGCGAGCAGTACTTC. This translates into CASSPPRDRGGEQYF.